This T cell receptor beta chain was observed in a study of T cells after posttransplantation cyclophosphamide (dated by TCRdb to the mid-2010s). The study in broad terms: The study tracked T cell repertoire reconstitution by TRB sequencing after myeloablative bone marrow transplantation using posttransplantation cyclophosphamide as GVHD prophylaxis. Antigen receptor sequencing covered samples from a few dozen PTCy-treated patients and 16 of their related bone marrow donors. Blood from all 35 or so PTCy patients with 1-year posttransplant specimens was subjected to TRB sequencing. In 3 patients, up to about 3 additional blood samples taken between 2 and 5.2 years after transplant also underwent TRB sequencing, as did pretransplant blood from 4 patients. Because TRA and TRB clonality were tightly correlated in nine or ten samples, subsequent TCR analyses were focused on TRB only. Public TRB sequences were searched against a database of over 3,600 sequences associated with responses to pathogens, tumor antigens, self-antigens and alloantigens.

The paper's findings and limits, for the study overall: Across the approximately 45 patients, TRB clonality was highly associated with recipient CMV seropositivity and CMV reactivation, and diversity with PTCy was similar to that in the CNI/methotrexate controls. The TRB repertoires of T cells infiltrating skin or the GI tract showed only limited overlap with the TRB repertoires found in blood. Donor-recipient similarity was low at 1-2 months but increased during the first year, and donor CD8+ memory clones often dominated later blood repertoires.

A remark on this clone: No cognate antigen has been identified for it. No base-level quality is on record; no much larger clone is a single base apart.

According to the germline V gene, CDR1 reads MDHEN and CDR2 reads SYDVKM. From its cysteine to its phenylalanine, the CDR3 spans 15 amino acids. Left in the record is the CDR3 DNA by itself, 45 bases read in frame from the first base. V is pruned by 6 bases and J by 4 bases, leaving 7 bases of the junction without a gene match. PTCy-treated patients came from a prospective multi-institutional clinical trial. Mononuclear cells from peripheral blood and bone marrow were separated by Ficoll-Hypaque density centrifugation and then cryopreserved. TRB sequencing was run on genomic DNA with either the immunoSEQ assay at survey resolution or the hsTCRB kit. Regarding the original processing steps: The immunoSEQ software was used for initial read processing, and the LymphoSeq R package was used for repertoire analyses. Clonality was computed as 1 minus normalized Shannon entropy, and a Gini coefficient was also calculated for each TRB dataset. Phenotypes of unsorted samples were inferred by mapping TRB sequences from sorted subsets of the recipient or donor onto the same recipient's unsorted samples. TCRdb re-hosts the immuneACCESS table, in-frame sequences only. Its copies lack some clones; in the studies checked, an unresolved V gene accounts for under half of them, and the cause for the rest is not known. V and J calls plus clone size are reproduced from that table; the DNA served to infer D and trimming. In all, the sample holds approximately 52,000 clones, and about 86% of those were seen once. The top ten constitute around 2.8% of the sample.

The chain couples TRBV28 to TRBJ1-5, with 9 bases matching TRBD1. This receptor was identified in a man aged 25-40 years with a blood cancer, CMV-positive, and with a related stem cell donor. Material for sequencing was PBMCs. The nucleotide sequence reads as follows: TGTGCCAGCAGCCCCCGGGACAGGGTAAATCAGCCCCAGCATTTT. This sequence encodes CASSPRDRVNQPQHF.